This T cell receptor (beta chain) was profiled in a study of CD8 T cell repertoires and HIV-1 epitope variants. Study as a whole: Epitopes were three Gag families plus Nef HW9 and YT9. Overall study findings and caveats: Of fewer than 10 antigen-specific beta clonotypes, five to seven appeared to cross-react with escape variants.

Using immunoSEQ multiplex PCR, the repertoire was profiled, and TCRdb retains in-frame clones only, with some absent. Of over a thousand clones in the sample, around 66% are singletons; the top ten hold around 45%. There are a few counts of this clone. Its cognate antigen is unknown. Trimming removed 7 bases from V and 2 bases from J, with 9 bases in between. The length of the CDR3 is 13 residues. Germline V gene sequence: CDR1 LNHDA, CDR2 SQIVND (reference sequence). This clonotype was obtained from a male donor with HIV. V is TRBV19 and J is TRBJ1-5, with D unclear. Specimen: cultured CD8+ T cells derived from PBMCs. CDR3 coding DNA: TGTGCCAGTACGGCCATACGCAATCAGCCCCAGCATTTT. This gives the protein CASTAIRNQPQHF.